The 29 T cell receptor beta chains presented below share a single source sample, sequenced in a study of shared clonotypes between healthy human individuals. Naive CD8 cells lacked CD45RO, underwent positive selection for CCR7 and left out terminally differentiated effector memory CD45RA+ cells. Clones were read by immunoSEQ multiplex PCR, and TCRdb kept only the in-frame ones, dropping some. Of about 2.2 million clones in the sample, 80% to 95% were seen once. The material sequenced was naive CD8+ T cells from PBMCs. The receptors come from a young man in good health. Some clones in this sample may be carry-over from other donors' samples.

The CDR3 spells CASSLDGDSLYF. In DNA, the CDR3 is TGTGCCAGCAGCTTAGACGGAGACTCGCTGTACTTC. This chain joins TRBV11-2 and TRBJ2-5; D is uncertain. Germline CDR1 and CDR2: SGHAT and FQNNGV. Trimming shortened V by 0 bases and J by 13 bases, and 12 bases separated the two germline ends. The CDR3 has 12 amino acids.

The chain links TRBV27 to TRBJ1-5; D is undetermined. The CDR3 loop spans 14 amino acids. V was pared by 5 bases and J by 3 bases, with 11 bases between. Germline V CDR1 and CDR2: MNHEY, SMNVEV (reference sequence). For the CDR3, the DNA is TGTGCCAGCAGTAAAATGGGAACCAATCAGCCCCAGCATTTT. Translating gives CASSKMGTNQPQHF.

For this clone: The identical CDR3 is also encoded by other nucleotide sequences in the sample. The chain joins TRBV28 to TRBJ1-3; D is possibly TRBD1 (6 bases). Germline CDR1 reads MDHEN; CDR2 reads SYDVKM. Deletions cut 5 bases from V and 0 bases from J, with 11 bases between. This CDR3 comprises 15 residues. CDR3 DNA sequence: TGTGCCAGCAGTCCCGACAGGTCCTCTGGAAACACCATATATTTT. It codes for CASSPDRSSGNTIYF.

Points on this clone: The sample carries other DNA sequences with the same CDR3. The chain combines TRBV11-2 with TRBJ2-7; D ambiguous. Trimming removed 3 bases from V and 7 bases from J, with 10 bases in between. This CDR3 has 12 residues. The germline gives CDR1 SGHAT, CDR2 FQNNGV. Here the CDR3 DNA reads TGTGCCAGCAGCTTTGGGGTGGGAGAGCAGTACTTC. It yields the protein CASSFGVGEQYF.

The rearrangement joins TRBV9 to TRBJ1-2; possible D gene TRBD1, 6 bases. Germline V CDR1 and CDR2: SGDLS, YYNGEE. V shed 7 bases and J shed 0 bases, with 13 bases lying between them. The CDR3 totals 14 residues. The CDR3 here is CASAGTRANYGYTF. The CDR3 nucleotides are TGTGCCAGCGCTGGGACACGGGCTAACTATGGCTACACCTTC.

The chain carries TRBV6-6 and TRBJ1-1; D is ambiguous. Germline CDR1 reads MNHNY; CDR2 reads SVGAGI (reference sequence). The V end was cut by 8 bases, the J end by 5 bases, with 6 bases between. CDR3 length equals 10 residues. DNA for the CDR3: TGTGCCAGCGAGATGACTGAAGCTTTCTTT. It codes for CASEMTEAFF.

This clone was seen more than once but under ten times. The chain links TRBV5-1 to TRBJ1-2, with D unclear. The V end was cut by 0 bases, the J end by 0 bases, with 9 bases between. The CDR3 length is 15 residues. Germline CDR1 is SGHRS and CDR2 is YFSETQ. In DNA form, the CDR3 reads TGCGCCAGCAGCTTGGTTCCGGCAGCTAACTATGGCTACACCTTC. Its protein is CASSLVPAANYGYTF.

The chain carries TRBV5-1 and TRBJ1-2; TRBD1 matches 8 bases. J was trimmed by 6 bases and V by 7 bases; bases with no gene match: 14. The CDR3 totals 15 residues. Germline CDR1 reads SGHRS; CDR2 reads YFSETQ. The CDR3 loop is CASHVPGQVRDGYTF. CDR3 coding DNA: TGCGCCAGCCATGTCCCGGGACAGGTTAGGGATGGCTACACCTTC. Complete variable domain (other parts from reference TRBV5-1 and TRBJ1-2): KAGVTQTPRYLIKTRGQQVTLSCSPISGHRSVSWYQQTPGQGLQFLFEYFSETQRNKGNFPGRFSGRQFSNSRSEMNVSTLELGDSALYLCASHVPGQVRDGYTFGSGTRLTVV.

The gene calls are TRBV13 and TRBJ2-2; D is possibly TRBD1 or TRBD2 (5 bases each). This CDR3 contains 16 residues. The V gene lost 4 bases and the J gene lost 5 bases, with 17 bases spanning the gap. Germline CDR1 and CDR2: PRHDT and FYEKMQ (reference sequence). CDR3 sequence: CASSWDRDPGTGELFF. CDR3 DNA sequence: TGTGCCAGCAGCTGGGACCGGGACCCGGGGACCGGGGAGCTGTTTTTT.

As regards this clone: Different DNA sequences within this sample yield the same CDR3. This sequence joins TRBV27 and TRBJ2-7; D unresolved. This CDR3 spans 14 amino acids. Germline V CDR1 and CDR2: MNHEY, SMNVEV (reference sequence). V lost 3 bases to trimming and J lost 0 bases, with 9 bases between them. CDR3 DNA: TGTGCCAGCAGTTTTGGTCCCAGCTCCTACGAGCAGTACTTC. It specifies CASSFGPSSYEQYF.

The rearrangement uses TRBV7-9 and TRBJ2-3; D unresolved. Germline assignment: CDR1 SEHNR and CDR2 FQNEAQ (reference sequence). With 6 bases removed from V and 3 bases from J, the gap between germline ends came to 22 bases. This CDR3 comprises 17 residues. Here the CDR3 reads CASSRTDAIVVTDTQYF. The DNA of the CDR3 is TGTGCCAGCAGTCGAACGGACGCAATCGTGGTTACAGATACGCAGTATTTT.

The V gene is TRBV15, the J gene TRBJ2-5; the D gene is possibly TRBD2 (6 bases). CDR3 length equals 14 residues. Per germline, CDR1 LNHNV and CDR2 YYDKDF (reference sequence). V lost 5 bases, J lost 5 bases, and 15 bases lay in between. Written as DNA, the CDR3 is TGTGCCACCAGCCCCCCTGGACGGGGGGAGACCCAGTACTTC. It specifies CATSPPGRGETQYF.

V is TRBV7-9 and J is TRBJ1-4; D is unclear. Trimming stripped 1 base from V and 8 bases from J, with 14 bases between. The CDR3 spans 15 residues. Germline assignment: CDR1 SEHNR and CDR2 FQNEAQ (reference sequence). The CDR3 nucleotides read TGTGCCAGCAGCTTAGTTTACGGGCTTGGCGAAAAACTGTTTTTT. The encoded protein is CASSLVYGLGEKLFF.

CDR3 sequence (DNA): TGTGCCAGCAGTTCCTTCACTGGACAGGGGGATCCCTACGAGCAGTACTTC. It yields the protein CASSSFTGQGDPYEQYF. The V call is TRBV21-1, the J call TRBJ2-7; whether TRBD1, the table's D call, matches the DNA was not checked. TRBV21-1 is an annotated pseudogene. This CDR3 spans 17 amino acids.

The CDR3 loop reads CASRTGQGAYNEQFF. The CDR3 DNA sequence: TGCGCCAGCAGGACGGGACAGGGGGCCTACAATGAGCAGTTCTTC. This chain uses TRBV10-2 with TRBJ2-1; TRBD1 matches 11 bases. The CDR3 totals 15 residues. Per the germline V gene, CDR1 is WSHSY and CDR2 is SAAADI. Trimming at V came to 6 bases and at J to 2 bases, leaving 3 bases not matched to a gene.

This clone came up a few times. The J gene is TRBJ1-2, the V gene TRBV7-9; D gene uncertain. The CDR3 loop spans 11 amino acids. Germline lookup yields CDR1 SEHNR and CDR2 FQNEAQ (reference sequence). Trimming took 9 bases from V and 6 from J, leaving 11 bases between them. The CDR3 region is CASYFGNGYTF. In DNA form, the CDR3 reads TGTGCCAGTTACTTCGGAAATGGCTACACCTTC.

A note on this clone: This specimen includes other DNA sequences encoding the same CDR3. The chain links TRBV5-6 to TRBJ2-2; D gene unclear. Per the germline V gene, CDR1 is SGHDT and CDR2 is YYEEEE. This CDR3 is 12 amino acids long. Trimming stripped 2 bases from V and 6 bases from J, with 5 bases between. The chain's CDR3 is CASSLSPGELFF. The CDR3 DNA reads as TGTGCCAGCAGCTTATCCCCCGGGGAGCTGTTTTTT.

V is TRBV29-1 and J is TRBJ2-3; 10 nucleotides match TRBD2. The CDR3 extends over 16 amino acids. CDR1 is SQVTM and CDR2 is ANQGSEA in the germline V gene. After removal of 0 bases from V and 2 bases from J, the junction contained 5 bases not matched to a gene. The CDR3 region is CSVEDWLAGVTDTQYF. The CDR3 nucleotides read TGCAGCGTTGAAGATTGGCTAGCGGGAGTCACAGATACGCAGTATTTT.

V and J are TRBV25-1 and TRBJ2-2; D remains ambiguous. The CDR3 contains 13 residues. V shed 4 bases and J shed 1 base, with 4 bases lying between them. CDR1 and CDR2 (germline): MGHDK, SYGVNS. The CDR3 DNA reads as TGTGCCAGCAGTGTAGTGAACACCGGGGAGCTGTTTTTT. Its protein product is CASSVVNTGELFF.

This chain connects TRBV27 to TRBJ2-7; 12 positions match TRBD2. The J segment lost 0 bases and the V segment lost 6 bases, leaving 12 bases of the junction unmatched. The CDR3 length is 18 residues. Germline values: CDR1 MNHEY, CDR2 SMNVEV (reference sequence). CDR3 nucleotides: TGTGCCAGCAGCCGACTCGGGACTAGCGGGTATGTCTCCTACGAGCAGTACTTC. Translating gives CASSRLGTSGYVSYEQYF.

Written as DNA, the CDR3 is TGTGCCAGCAGCGCTCGGAACACCGGGGAGCTGTTTTTT. Protein sequence: CASSARNTGELFF. The J gene is TRBJ2-2, the V gene TRBV7-7; D is uncertain. There are 13 residues in the CDR3. Germline V gene lookup returns CDR1 SSHAT and CDR2 FNYEAQ (reference sequence). V dropped 5 bases and J dropped 1 base, with 5 bases sitting between them.

The chain links TRBV5-6 to TRBJ2-1; D remains ambiguous. V was shortened by 6 bases and J by 0 bases, with 13 bases between the two germline ends. Germline V gene lookup returns CDR1 SGHDT and CDR2 YYEEEE. The CDR3 extends over 15 amino acids. CDR3 sequence reads: CASTQHPDSYNEQFF. The DNA for the CDR3 is TGTGCCAGCACGCAACACCCAGACTCCTACAATGAGCAGTTCTTC.

The genes are TRBV11-2 and TRBJ1-1; 8 bases are a match to TRBD1. This CDR3 region has 16 residues. Germline V gene lookup returns CDR1 SGHAT and CDR2 FQNNGV. J lost 0 bases, V lost 7 bases, and 10 bases had no gene match. The chain's CDR3 is CASNDRGFDMNTEAFF. DNA of the CDR3: TGTGCCAGCAACGACAGGGGTTTTGATATGAACACTGAAGCTTTCTTT.

Comments on this clone: Within the sample, other DNA sequences also encode this same CDR3. This rearrangement joins TRBV29-1 to TRBJ2-7; 7 bases agree with TRBD1. The V and J ends lost 4 bases and 2 bases, in that order; junction bases with no gene match: 2. The CDR3 runs 12 residues. Germline CDR1 is SQVTM and CDR2 is ANQGSEA. The CDR3 DNA sequence: TGCAGCGTTGCCGGGACAGCCTACGAGCAGTACTTC. It translates to CSVAGTAYEQYF.

The rearrangement links TRBV4-1 to TRBJ1-6, with D possibly being TRBD1 (5 bases). Looked up from germline, CDR1 is MGHRA and CDR2 is YSYEKL. With 4 bases removed from V and 6 bases from J, the gap between germline ends came to 22 bases. CDR3 length: 18 amino acids. Written as DNA, the CDR3 is TGCGCCAGCAGCCGCGGGAGCCGGGACGGGCGCCTTAATTCACCCCTCCACTTT. Its protein is CASSRGSRDGRLNSPLHF.

J is TRBJ1-1 and V is TRBV27; 8 bases align to TRBD1. Germline CDR1 and CDR2: MNHEY and SMNVEV (reference sequence). The CDR3 has 14 residues. Losses at the gene ends were 11 bases for V and 5 bases for J; bases not matched to a gene: 13. The CDR3 DNA reads as TGTGCCCCAAGGCGGACAGGGAGGAATACTGAAGCTTTCTTT. The encoded protein is CAPRRTGRNTEAFF.

The chain carries TRBV15 and TRBJ2-7; TRBD2 agrees at 13 bases. Per germline, CDR1 LNHNV and CDR2 YYDKDF (reference sequence). The length of the CDR3 is 16 residues. J lost 0 bases, V lost 1 base, and 0 bases had no gene match. CDR3 bases: TGTGCCACCAGCAGAGGGACTAGCGGGAGCTCCTACGAGCAGTACTTC. Its translation: CATSRGTSGSSYEQYF.

The chain is built from TRBV4-1 and TRBJ1-5; TRBD1 is a possible D gene (5 bases). The V end lost 0 bases, the J end lost 6 bases, and 21 bases lay between the germline ends. The CDR3 covers 18 residues. The germline V gene has CDR1 MGHRA and CDR2 YSYEKL. The CDR3 nucleotides read TGCGCCAGCAGCCAAGACGTCTGGAGGGAGGGCAGGGCTCAGCCCCAGCATTTT. Residues: CASSQDVWREGRAQPQHF.

The genes are TRBV6-6 and TRBJ2-3; the D gene is possibly TRBD2 (6 bases). This CDR3 spans 16 amino acids. V dropped 1 base and J dropped 0 bases, with 11 bases sitting between them. CDR1 and CDR2 (germline): MNHNY, SVGAGI (reference sequence). The CDR3 bases are TGTGCCAGCAGTTACTTATCCAGCGGGAGCACAGATACGCAGTATTTT. Protein product: CASSYLSSGSTDTQYF.